The 5 T cell receptor beta chains below come from one sample, sequenced in a study of radiation and T cells in renal cell carcinoma. Treatment described: 15 Gy SBRT to primary tumor, nephrectomy 4 weeks later. Clones were read by immunoSEQ multiplex PCR, and TCRdb kept only the in-frame ones, dropping some. The sample records 15,000 or so clones, 50% being singletons. The sample in question was tumor tissue, obtained from a patient whose treatment included radiotherapy and nephrectomy. The origin of the receptors is a woman aged 60-75 years with renal cell carcinoma.

The chain employs TRBV5-1 and TRBJ1-4, with D hard to call. Germline lookup yields CDR1 SGHRS and CDR2 YFSETQ. The CDR3 runs to 14 residues. V lost 2 bases and J lost 0, with 5 bases in between. The CDR3 reads CASSFGPTNEKLFF. The DNA for the CDR3 is TGCGCCAGCAGCTTCGGGCCAACTAATGAAAAACTGTTTTTT.

This chain uses TRBV7-6 with TRBJ2-5; TRBD2 matches 9 bases. The CDR3 totals 17 residues. Germline lookup yields CDR1 SGHVS and CDR2 FNYEAQ. With 0 bases clipped from V and 4 bases from J, the junction kept 9 bases outside the gene matches. The CDR3 coding sequence is TGTGCCAGCAGCTTAGCGGGTAGCGGGAGTGGGAGAGAGACCCAGTACTTC. This gives the protein CASSLAGSGSGRETQYF.

This clone has more than one count but fewer than ten. Here the CDR3 reads CASRTFLGPQYEQYF. The CDR3 DNA follows: TGTGCCAGCAGGACCTTTTTGGGACCGCAATACGAGCAGTACTTC. The chain uses TRBV2 and TRBJ2-7, with D tentatively TRBD1 or TRBD2 (5 bases each). Trimming removed 6 bases from V and 4 bases from J, with 19 bases in between. This CDR3 has 15 residues. Germline V gene sequence: CDR1 SNHLY, CDR2 FYNNEI.

The genes are TRBV27 and TRBJ1-5; no reliable D call. V gave up 6 bases and J gave up 3 bases, with 12 bases separating them. Germline CDR1 reads MNHEY; CDR2 reads SMNVEV (reference sequence). CDR3 size: 14 residues. DNA of the CDR3: TGTGCCAGCAGCTTGCGAGGGCACAATCAGCCCCAGCATTTT. Translated, it gives CASSLRGHNQPQHF.

The J gene is TRBJ1-2, the V gene TRBV10-2; TRBD1 matches at 8 bases. The CDR3 consists of 17 residues. Germline CDR1 reads WSHSY; CDR2 reads SAAADI. With V trimmed by 4 bases and J by 4 bases, 14 bases remained unmatched. The CDR3 region is CASSVSSGGLTGYGYTF. The CDR3 DNA is TGCGCCAGCAGTGTGAGTTCAGGGGGCCTAACAGGCTATGGCTACACCTTC.